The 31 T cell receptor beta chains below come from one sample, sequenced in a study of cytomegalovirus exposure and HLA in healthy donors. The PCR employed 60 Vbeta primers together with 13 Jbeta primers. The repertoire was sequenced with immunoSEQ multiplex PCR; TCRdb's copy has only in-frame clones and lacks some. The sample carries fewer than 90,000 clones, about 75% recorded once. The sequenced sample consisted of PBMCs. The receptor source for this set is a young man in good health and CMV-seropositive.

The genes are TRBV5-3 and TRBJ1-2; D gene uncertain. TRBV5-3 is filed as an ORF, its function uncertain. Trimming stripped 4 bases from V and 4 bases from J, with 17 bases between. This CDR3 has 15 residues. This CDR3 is CARSANGLPGYGYTF. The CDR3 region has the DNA TGTGCCAGAAGCGCAAACGGCCTCCCAGGCTATGGCTACACCTTC.

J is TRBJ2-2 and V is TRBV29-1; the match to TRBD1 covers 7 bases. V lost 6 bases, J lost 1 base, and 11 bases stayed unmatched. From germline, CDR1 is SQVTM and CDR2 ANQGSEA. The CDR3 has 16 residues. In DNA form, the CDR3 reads TGCAGCGTGAAAAAAGGGACAGTCGGGAACACCGGGGAGCTGTTTTTT. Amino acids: CSVKKGTVGNTGELFF.

CDR3 sequence reads: CASSLSRGNLNSPLHF. The CDR3 DNA reads as TGTGCCAGCAGTTTATCAAGGGGGAACCTAAATTCACCCCTCCACTTT. The chain combines TRBV27 with TRBJ1-6; D perhaps matches TRBD1 (6 bases). The CDR3 is 16 residues long. V lost 0 bases, J lost 7 bases, and 13 bases lay in between. CDR1 is MNHEY, CDR2 SMNVEV, per germline (reference sequence).

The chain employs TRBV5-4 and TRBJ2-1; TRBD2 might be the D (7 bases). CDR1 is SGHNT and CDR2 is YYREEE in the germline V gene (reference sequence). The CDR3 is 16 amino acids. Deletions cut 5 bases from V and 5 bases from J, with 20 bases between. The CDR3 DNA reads TGTGCCAGCAGTTCAATTGGGGGGGGGCTAGACAATGAGCAGTTCTTC. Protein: CASSSIGGGLDNEQFF.

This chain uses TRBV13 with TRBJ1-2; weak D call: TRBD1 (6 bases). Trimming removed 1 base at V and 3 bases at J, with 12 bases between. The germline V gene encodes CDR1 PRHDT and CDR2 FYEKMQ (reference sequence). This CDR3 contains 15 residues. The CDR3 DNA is TGTGCCAGCAGCTTAGAGCGGGGGCCCTACTATGGCTACACCTTC. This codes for CASSLERGPYYGYTF.

The chain's CDR3 is CASSQTGTSGYNEQFF. The CDR3 DNA is TGCGCCAGCAGCCAAACCGGGACTAGCGGCTACAATGAGCAGTTCTTC. V and J are TRBV4-3 and TRBJ2-1; TRBD2 matches 11 bases. The ends lost 2 bases at V and 3 bases at J; junction bases unmatched: 3. Germline values: CDR1 LGHNA, CDR2 YSLEER. CDR3 size: 16 residues.

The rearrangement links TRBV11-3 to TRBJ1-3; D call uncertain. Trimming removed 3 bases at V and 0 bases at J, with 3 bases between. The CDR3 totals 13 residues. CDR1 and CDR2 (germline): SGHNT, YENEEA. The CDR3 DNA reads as TGTGCCAGCAGCTTGAGCTCTGGAAACACCATATATTTT. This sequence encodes CASSLSSGNTIYF.

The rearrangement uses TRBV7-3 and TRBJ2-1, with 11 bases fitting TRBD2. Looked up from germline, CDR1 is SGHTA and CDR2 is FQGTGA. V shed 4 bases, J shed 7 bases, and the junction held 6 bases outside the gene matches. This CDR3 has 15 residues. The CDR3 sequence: CASSSLAGGQNEQFF. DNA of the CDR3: TGTGCCAGCAGCTCATTAGCGGGGGGGCAGAATGAGCAGTTCTTC.

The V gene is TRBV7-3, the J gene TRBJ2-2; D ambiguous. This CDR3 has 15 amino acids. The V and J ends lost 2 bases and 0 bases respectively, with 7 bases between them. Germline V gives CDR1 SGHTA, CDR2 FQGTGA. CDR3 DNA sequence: TGTGCCAGCAGCTTAGCACTACCGAACACCGGGGAGCTGTTTTTT. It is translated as CASSLALPNTGELFF.

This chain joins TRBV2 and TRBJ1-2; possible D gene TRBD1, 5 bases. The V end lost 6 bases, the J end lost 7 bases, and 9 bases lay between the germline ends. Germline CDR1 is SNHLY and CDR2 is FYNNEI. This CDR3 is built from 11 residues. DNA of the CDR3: TGTGCCAGCAGAGACAGCAGTGGCTACACCTTC. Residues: CASRDSSGYTF. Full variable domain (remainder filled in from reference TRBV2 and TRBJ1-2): EPEVTQTPSHQVTQMGQEVILRCVPISNHLYFYWYRQILGQKVEFLVSFYNNEISEKSEIFDDQFSVERPDGSNFTLKIRSTKLEDSAMYFCASRDSSGYTFGSGTRLTVV.

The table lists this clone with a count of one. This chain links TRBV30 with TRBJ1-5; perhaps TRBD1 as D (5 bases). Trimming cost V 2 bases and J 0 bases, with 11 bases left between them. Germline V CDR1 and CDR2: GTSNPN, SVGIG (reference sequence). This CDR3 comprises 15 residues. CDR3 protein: CAWSITGFSNQPQHF. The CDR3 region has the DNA TGTGCCTGGAGTATAACAGGCTTTAGCAATCAGCCCCAGCATTTT. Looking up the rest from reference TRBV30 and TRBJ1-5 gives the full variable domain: SQTIHQWPATLVQPVGSPLSLECTVEGTSNPNLYWYRQAAGRGLQLLFYSVGIGQISSEVPQNLSASRPQDRQFILSSKKLLLSDSGFYLCAWSITGFSNQPQHFGDGTRLSIL.

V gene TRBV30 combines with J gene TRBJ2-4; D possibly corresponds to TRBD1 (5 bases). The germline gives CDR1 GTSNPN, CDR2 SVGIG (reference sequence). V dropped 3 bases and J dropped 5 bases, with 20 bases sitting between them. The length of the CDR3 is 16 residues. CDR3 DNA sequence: TGTGCCTGGAGAGGGCCTGGGTGGGGCCCCCAAAACATTCAGTACTTC. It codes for CAWRGPGWGPQNIQYF.

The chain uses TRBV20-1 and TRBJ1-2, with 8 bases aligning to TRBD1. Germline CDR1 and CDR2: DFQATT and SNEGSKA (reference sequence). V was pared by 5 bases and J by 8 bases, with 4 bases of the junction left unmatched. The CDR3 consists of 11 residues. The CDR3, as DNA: TGCAGTGCTCTTGACAGGGGCGGCTACACCTTC. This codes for CSALDRGGYTF.

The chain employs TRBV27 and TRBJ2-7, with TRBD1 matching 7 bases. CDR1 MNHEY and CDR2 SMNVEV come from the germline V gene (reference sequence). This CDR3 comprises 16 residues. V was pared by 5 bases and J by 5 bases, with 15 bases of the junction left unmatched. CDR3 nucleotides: TGTGCCAGCAGTCCTATCGGGCCGAGAGGGGGCGACGAGCAGTACTTC. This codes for CASSPIGPRGGDEQYF.

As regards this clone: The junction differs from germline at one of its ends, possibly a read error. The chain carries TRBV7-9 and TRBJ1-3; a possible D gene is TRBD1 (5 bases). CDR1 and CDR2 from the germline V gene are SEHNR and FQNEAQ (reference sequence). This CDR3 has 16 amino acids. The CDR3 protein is CSSSLALDTFGNTIYF. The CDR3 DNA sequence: TGTTCCAGCAGCTTAGCGCTGGACACCTTTGGAAACACCATATATTTT.

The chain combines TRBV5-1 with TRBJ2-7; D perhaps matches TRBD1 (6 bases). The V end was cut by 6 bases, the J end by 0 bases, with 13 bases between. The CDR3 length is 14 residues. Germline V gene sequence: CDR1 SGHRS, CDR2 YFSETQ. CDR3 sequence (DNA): TGCGCCAGCAAGGACAGTTTAAGCTCCTACGAGCAGTACTTC. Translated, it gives CASKDSLSSYEQYF.

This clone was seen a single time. The CDR3 loop is CASSQSPGNSPLHF. DNA for the CDR3: TGTGCCAGCAGCCAATCTCCGGGGAATTCACCCCTCCACTTT. This chain links TRBV16 with TRBJ1-6; D is unclear. The CDR3 is made up of 14 amino acids. V lost 0 bases to trimming and J lost 7 bases, with 7 bases between them. Germline V lookup: CDR1 KGHSY, CDR2 FQNENV.

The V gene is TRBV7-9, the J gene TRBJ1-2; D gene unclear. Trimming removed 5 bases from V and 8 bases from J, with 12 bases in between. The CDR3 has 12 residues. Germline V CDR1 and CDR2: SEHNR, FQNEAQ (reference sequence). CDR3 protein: CASSTDAWGYTF. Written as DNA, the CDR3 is TGTGCCAGCAGCACCGATGCGTGGGGCTACACCTTC.

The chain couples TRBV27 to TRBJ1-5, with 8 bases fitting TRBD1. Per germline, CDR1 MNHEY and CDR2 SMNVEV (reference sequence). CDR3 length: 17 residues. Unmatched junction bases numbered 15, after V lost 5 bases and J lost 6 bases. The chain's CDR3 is CASSGTGTGYPSQPQHF. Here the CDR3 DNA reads TGTGCCAGCAGTGGGACCGGGACAGGTTACCCGAGTCAGCCCCAGCATTTT.

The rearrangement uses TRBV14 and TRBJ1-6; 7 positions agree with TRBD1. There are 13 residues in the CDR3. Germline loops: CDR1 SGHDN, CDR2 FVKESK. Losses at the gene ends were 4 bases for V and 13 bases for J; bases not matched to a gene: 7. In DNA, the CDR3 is TGTGCCAGCAGCCGACAGGGAACATCGCCCCTCCACTTT. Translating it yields CASSRQGTSPLHF.

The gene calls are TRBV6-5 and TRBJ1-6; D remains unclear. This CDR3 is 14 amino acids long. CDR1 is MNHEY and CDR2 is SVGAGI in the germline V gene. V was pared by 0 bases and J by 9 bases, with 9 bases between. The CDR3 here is CASSYSFATSPLHF. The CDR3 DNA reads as TGTGCCAGCAGTTACTCTTTCGCTACTTCACCCCTCCACTTT.

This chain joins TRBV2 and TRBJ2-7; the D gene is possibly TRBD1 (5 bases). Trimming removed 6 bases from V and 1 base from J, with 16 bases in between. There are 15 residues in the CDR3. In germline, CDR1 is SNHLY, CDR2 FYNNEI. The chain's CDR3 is CASRGVQGPSYEQYF. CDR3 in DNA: TGTGCCAGCAGAGGGGTACAAGGACCGTCCTACGAGCAGTACTTC.

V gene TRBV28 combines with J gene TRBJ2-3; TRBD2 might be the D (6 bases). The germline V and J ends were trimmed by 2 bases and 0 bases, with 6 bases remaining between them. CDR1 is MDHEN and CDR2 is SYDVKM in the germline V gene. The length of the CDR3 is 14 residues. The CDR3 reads CASSLRGSTDTQYF. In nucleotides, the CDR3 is TGTGCCAGCAGTTTACGGGGGAGCACAGATACGCAGTATTTT.

CDR3 protein: CASSGDRANTEAFF. The DNA for the CDR3 is TGTGCCAGCAGTGGGGACAGGGCGAACACTGAAGCTTTCTTT. The genes are TRBV25-1 and TRBJ1-1, with TRBD1 matching 9 bases. J gave up 1 base and V 4 bases, and 1 base lay outside the gene matches. The CDR3 has 14 amino acids. Germline CDR1 MGHDK, CDR2 SYGVNS.

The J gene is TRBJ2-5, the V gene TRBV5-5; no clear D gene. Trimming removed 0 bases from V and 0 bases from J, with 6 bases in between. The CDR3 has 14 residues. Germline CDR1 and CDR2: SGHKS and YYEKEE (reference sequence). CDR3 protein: CASSLDRYQETQYF. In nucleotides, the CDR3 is TGTGCCAGCAGCTTGGACAGATACCAAGAGACCCAGTACTTC.

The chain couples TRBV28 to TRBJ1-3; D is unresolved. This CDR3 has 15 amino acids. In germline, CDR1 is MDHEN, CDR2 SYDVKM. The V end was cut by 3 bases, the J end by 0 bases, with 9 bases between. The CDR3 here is CASSLVRISGNTIYF. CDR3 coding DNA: TGTGCCAGCAGTTTGGTCAGAATCTCTGGAAACACCATATATTTT.

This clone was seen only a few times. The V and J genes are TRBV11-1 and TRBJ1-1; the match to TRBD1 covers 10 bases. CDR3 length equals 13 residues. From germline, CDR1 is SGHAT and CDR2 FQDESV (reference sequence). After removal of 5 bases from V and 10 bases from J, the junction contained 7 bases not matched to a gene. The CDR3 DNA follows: TGTGCCAGCAGCCACCGGGACAGGGGCACAGCTTTCTTT. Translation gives CASSHRDRGTAFF.

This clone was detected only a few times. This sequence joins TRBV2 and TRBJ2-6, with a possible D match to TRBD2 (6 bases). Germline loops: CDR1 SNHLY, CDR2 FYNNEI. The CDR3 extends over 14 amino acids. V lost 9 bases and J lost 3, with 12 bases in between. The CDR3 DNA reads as TGTGCCAGTCGTGCGGGGAGTGGGGCCAACGTCCTGACTTTC. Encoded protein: CASRAGSGANVLTF.

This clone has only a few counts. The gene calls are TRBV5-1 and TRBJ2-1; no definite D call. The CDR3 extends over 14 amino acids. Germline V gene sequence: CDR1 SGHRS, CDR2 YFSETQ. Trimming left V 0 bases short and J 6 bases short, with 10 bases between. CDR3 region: CASSLEGNSNEQFF. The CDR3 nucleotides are TGCGCCAGCAGCTTGGAAGGTAACAGCAATGAGCAGTTCTTC.

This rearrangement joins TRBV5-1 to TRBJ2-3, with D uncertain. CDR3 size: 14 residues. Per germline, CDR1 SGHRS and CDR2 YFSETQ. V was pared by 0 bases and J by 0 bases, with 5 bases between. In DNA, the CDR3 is TGCGCCAGCAGCTTGGCCCTGAGCACAGATACGCAGTATTTT. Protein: CASSLALSTDTQYF.

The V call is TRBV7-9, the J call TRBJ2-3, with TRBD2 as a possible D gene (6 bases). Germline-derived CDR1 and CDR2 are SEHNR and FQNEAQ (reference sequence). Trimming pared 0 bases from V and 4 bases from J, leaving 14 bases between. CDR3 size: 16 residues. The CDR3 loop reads CASSLARGIRPDTQYF. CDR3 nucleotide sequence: TGTGCCAGCAGCTTAGCGCGGGGTATTCGGCCAGATACGCAGTATTTT.